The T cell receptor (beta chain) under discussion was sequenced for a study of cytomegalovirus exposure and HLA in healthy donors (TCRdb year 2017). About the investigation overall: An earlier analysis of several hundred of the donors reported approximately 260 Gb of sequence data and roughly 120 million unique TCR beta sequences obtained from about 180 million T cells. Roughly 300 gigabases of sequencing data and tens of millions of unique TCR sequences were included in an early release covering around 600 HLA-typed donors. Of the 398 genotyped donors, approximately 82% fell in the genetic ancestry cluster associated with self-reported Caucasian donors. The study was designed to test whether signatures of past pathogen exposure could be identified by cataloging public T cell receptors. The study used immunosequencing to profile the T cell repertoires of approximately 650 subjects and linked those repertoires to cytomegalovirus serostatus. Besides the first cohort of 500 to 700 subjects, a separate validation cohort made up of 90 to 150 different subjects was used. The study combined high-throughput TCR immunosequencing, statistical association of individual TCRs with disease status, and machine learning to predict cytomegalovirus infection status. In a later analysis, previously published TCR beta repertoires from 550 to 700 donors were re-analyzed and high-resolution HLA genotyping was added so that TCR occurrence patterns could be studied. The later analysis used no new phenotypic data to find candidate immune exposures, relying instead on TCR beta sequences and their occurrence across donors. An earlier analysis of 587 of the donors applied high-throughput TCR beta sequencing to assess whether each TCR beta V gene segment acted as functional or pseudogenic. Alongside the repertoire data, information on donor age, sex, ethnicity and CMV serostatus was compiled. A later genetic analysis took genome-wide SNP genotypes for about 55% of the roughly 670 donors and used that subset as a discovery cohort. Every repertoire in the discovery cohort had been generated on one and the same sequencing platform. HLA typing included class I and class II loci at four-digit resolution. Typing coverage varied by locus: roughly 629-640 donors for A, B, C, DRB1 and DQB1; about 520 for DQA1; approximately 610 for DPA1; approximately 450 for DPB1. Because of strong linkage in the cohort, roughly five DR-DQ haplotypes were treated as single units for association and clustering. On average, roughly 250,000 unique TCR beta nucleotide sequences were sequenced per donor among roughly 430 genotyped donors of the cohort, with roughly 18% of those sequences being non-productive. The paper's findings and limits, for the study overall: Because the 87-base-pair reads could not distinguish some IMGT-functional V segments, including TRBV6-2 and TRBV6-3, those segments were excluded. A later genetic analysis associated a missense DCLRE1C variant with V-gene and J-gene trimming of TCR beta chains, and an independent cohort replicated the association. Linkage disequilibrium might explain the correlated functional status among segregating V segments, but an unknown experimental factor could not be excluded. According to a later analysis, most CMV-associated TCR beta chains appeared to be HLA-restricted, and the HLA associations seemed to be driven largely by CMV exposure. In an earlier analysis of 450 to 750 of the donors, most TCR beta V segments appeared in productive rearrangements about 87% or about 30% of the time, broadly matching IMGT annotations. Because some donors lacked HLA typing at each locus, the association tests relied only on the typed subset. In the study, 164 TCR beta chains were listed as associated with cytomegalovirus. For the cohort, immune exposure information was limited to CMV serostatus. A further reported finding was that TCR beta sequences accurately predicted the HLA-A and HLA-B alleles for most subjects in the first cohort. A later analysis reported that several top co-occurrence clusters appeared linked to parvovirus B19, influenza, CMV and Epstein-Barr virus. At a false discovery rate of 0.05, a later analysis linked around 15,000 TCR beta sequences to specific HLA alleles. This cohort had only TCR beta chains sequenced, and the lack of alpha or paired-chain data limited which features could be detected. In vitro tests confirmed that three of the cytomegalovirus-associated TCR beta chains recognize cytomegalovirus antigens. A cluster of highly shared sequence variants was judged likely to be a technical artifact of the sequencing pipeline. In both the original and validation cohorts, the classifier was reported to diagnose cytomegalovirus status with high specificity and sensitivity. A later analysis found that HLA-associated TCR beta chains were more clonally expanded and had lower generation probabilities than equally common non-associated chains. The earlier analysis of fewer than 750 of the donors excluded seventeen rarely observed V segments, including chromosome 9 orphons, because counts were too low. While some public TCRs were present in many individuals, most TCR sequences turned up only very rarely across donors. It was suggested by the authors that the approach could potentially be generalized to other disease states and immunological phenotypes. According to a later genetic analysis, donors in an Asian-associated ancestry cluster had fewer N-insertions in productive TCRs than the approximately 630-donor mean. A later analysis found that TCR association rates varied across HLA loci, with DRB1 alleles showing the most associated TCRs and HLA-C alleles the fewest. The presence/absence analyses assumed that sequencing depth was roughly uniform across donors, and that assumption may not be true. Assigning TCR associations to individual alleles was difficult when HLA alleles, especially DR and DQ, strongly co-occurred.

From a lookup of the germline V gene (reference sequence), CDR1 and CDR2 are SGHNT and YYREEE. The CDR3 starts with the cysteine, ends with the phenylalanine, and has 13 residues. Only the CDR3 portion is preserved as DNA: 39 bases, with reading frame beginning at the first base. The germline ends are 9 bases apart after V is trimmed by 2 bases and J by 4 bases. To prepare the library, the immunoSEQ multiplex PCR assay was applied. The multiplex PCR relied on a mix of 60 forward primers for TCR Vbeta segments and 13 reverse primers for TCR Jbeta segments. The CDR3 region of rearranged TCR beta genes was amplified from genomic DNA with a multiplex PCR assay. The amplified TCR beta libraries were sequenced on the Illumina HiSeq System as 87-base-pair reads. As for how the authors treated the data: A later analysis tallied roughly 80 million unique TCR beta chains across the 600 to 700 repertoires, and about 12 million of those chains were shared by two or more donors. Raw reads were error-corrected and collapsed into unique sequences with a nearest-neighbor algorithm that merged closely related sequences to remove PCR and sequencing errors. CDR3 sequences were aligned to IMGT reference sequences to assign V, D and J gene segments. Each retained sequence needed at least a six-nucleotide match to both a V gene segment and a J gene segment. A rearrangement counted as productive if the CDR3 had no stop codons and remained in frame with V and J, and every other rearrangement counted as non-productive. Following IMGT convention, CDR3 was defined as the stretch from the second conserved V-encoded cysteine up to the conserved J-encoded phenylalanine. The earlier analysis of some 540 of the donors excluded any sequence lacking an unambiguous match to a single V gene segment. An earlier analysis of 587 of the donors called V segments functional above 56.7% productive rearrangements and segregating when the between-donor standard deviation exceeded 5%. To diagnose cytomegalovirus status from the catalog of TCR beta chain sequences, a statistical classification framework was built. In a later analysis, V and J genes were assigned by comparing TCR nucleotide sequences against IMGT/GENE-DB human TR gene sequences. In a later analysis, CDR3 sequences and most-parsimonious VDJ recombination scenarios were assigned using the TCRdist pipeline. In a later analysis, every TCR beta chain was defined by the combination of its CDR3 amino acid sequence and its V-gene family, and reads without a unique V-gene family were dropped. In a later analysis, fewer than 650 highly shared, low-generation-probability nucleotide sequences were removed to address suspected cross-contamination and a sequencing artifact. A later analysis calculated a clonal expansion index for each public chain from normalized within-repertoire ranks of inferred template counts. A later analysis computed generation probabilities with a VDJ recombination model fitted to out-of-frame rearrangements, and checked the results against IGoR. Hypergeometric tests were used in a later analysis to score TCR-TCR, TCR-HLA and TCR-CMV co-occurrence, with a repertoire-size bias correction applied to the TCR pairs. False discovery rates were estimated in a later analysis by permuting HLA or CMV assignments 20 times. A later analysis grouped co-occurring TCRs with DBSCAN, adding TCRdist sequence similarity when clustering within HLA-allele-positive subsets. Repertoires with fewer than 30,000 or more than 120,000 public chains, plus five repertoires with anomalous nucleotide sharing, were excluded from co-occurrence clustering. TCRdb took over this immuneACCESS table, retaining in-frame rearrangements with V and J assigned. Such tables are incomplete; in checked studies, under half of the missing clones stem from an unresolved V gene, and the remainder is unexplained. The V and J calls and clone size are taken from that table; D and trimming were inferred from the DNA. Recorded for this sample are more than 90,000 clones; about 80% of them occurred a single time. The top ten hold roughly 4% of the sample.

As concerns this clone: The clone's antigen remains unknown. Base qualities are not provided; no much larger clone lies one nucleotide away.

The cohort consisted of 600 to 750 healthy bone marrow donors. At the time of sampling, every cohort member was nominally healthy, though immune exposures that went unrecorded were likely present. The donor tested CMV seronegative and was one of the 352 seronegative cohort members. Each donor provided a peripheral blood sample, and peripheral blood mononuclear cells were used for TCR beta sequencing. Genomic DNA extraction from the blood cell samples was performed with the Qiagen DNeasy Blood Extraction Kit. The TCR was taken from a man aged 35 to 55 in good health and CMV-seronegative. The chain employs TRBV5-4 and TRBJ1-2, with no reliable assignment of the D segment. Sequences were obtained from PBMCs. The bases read TGTGCCAGCAGCTTAATGGCAGGCTATGGCTACACCTTC. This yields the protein CASSLMAGYGYTF.